These 5 T cell receptor beta chains came from one sample sequenced in a study of cytomegalovirus exposure and HLA in healthy donors. Using immunoSEQ multiplex PCR, the repertoire was profiled, and TCRdb retains in-frame clones only, with some absent. Here the sample spans 70,000 or so clones, about 95% being singletons. The sequenced sample was PBMCs. The receptors were sampled from a woman under 30 in good health and CMV-seronegative.

The CDR3 nucleotides are TGTGCCTGGAGTGTAGCGCAGGGGAGTATGTCAGATACGCAGTATTTT. Amino acids: CAWSVAQGSMSDTQYF. V usage is TRBV30 and J usage is TRBJ2-3; D may be TRBD1 (6 bases). V lost 0 bases and J 4 bases, leaving 17 bases between the germline ends. Looked up from germline, CDR1 is GTSNPN and CDR2 is SVGIG (reference sequence). This CDR3 spans 16 amino acids.

The chain uses TRBV5-1 and TRBJ2-3; TRBD1 matches 9 bases. The CDR3 runs 17 residues. J lost 0 bases, V lost 0 bases, and 5 bases had no gene match. From germline, CDR1 is SGHRS and CDR2 YFSETQ. This CDR3 is CASSLVGQGSSTDTQYF. CDR3 DNA: TGCGCCAGCAGCTTGGTAGGACAGGGGTCTAGCACAGATACGCAGTATTTT.

The chain employs TRBV30 and TRBJ1-2; 9 bases fit TRBD1. This CDR3 spans 13 amino acids. Germline values: CDR1 GTSNPN, CDR2 SVGIG (reference sequence). V shed 5 bases and J 4 bases; nucleotides not matched to a gene: 5. The CDR3 DNA reads TGTGCCTGGTTACAGGGGGCGGTCTATGGCTACACCTTC. It encodes CAWLQGAVYGYTF.

The V gene is TRBV11-2, the J gene TRBJ1-5; D unresolved. The CDR3 is 14 amino acids. Trimming removed 3 bases at V and 6 bases at J, with 12 bases between. Germline values: CDR1 SGHAT, CDR2 FQNNGV. CDR3 in amino acids: CASSLGQVGQPQHF. For the CDR3, the DNA is TGTGCCAGCAGCTTGGGCCAGGTGGGTCAGCCCCAGCATTTT.

The chain uses TRBV29-1 and TRBJ2-3; tentative D call: TRBD1 (5 bases). This CDR3 comprises 13 residues. From germline, CDR1 is SQVTM and CDR2 ANQGSEA. Trimming removed 2 bases at V and 0 bases at J, with 6 bases between. The DNA for the CDR3 is TGCAGCGTTGAAAGGGGTAGCACAGATACGCAGTATTTT. Translation: CSVERGSTDTQYF.